These 19 T cell receptor beta chains share one sample of origin, sequenced in a study of blood T cell repertoires in COVID-19. This table comes from immunoSEQ multiplex PCR, and its TCRdb copy is limited to in-frame clones, with some not included. This sample has 400,000 to 450,000 clones, with 88% found just once. Material: peripheral blood. These receptors came from a woman aged 45-59 years with COVID-19, enrolled during active disease.

The chain links TRBV3-1 (or the pseudogene TRBV3-2) to TRBJ2-3; D may be TRBD2 (6 bases). The germline gives CDR1 LGHDT, CDR2 YNNKEL (reference sequence). The V end was cut by 1 base, the J end by 1 base, with 9 bases between. The CDR3 runs to 15 residues. CDR3 sequence reads: CASSQGAGGTDTQYF. CDR3 nucleotide sequence: TGTGCCAGCAGCCAAGGAGCGGGCGGCACAGATACGCAGTATTTT.

The chain is built from TRBV10-1 and TRBJ2-3; D perhaps matches TRBD2 (6 bases). The germline gives CDR1 WNHNN, CDR2 SYGVQD (reference sequence). This CDR3 is 16 amino acids long. V dropped 4 bases and J dropped 0 bases, with 14 bases sitting between them. CDR3 region: CASSVGVAGSTDTQYF. Written as DNA, the CDR3 is TGCGCCAGCAGTGTAGGGGTGGCGGGGAGCACAGATACGCAGTATTTT.

V gene TRBV2 combines with J gene TRBJ1-1; 7 bases are shared with TRBD1. CDR1 is SNHLY, CDR2 FYNNEI, per germline. This CDR3 is built from 15 residues. V was pared by 5 bases and J by 3 bases, with 9 bases of the junction left unmatched. CDR3 in DNA: TGTGCCAGCAGTACACGGGACAGTTCTTACACTGAAGCTTTCTTT. It yields the protein CASSTRDSSYTEAFF.

The CDR3, as DNA: TGTGCCAGCAGCTTACGGGTAAACGCTGAAGCTTTCTTT. The encoded protein is CASSLRVNAEAFF. The chain is built from TRBV7-2 and TRBJ1-1; no reliable D call. Germline loops: CDR1 SGHTA, CDR2 FQGNSA. The CDR3 is made up of 13 amino acids. Deletions cut 2 bases from V and 6 bases from J, with 10 bases between.

V and J are TRBV11-2 and TRBJ2-7; 9 positions match TRBD2. After removal of 5 bases from V and 4 bases from J, the junction contained 9 bases not matched to a gene. This CDR3 spans 15 amino acids. CDR1 and CDR2 (germline): SGHAT, FQNNGV. CDR3: CASSPRTSEDYEQYF. DNA of the CDR3: TGTGCCAGCAGCCCCCGGACTAGCGAGGATTACGAGCAGTACTTC.

The J gene is TRBJ2-3, the V gene TRBV6-5; 9 nucleotides align to TRBD1. The ends lost 6 bases at V and 0 bases at J; junction bases unmatched: 7. Per germline, CDR1 MNHEY and CDR2 SVGAGI. The CDR3 consists of 16 residues. DNA of the CDR3: TGTGCCAGCAGGTACAGGGGGCTCGTAAGCACAGATACGCAGTATTTT. Translating gives CASRYRGLVSTDTQYF.

Points on this clone: At the DNA level, this CDR3 is encoded by other sequences in the same sample as well. J is TRBJ1-4 and V is TRBV5-6, with TRBD1 identical over 9 bases. The CDR3 is 14 residues long. The germline V gene has CDR1 SGHDT and CDR2 YYEEEE. J gave up 5 bases and V 5 bases, and 4 bases lay outside the gene matches. The CDR3 region is CASSFGTGNEKLFF. The CDR3 DNA follows: TGTGCCAGCAGTTTCGGGACAGGGAATGAAAAACTGTTTTTT.

This chain joins TRBV20-1 and TRBJ2-1; 8 nucleotides match TRBD1. The V segment lost 3 bases and the J segment 10 bases; nucleotides outside the gene matches: 5. Germline lookup yields CDR1 DFQATT and CDR2 SNEGSKA (reference sequence). This CDR3 region has 12 residues. CDR3 residues: CSASETGEEQFF. In DNA, the CDR3 is TGCAGTGCTAGTGAGACAGGGGAAGAGCAGTTCTTC.

CDR3 bases: TGCGCCAGCAGTGCAGGGGAGACTGAAGCTTTCTTT. Its translation: CASSAGETEAFF. The chain combines TRBV10-2 with TRBJ1-1; tentatively, D is TRBD1 (6 bases). There are 12 residues in the CDR3. Trimming removed 4 bases at V and 5 bases at J, with 8 bases between. In germline, CDR1 is WSHSY, CDR2 SAAADI.

This clone was found a few times. The chain employs TRBV27 and TRBJ2-2; 10 bases agree with TRBD1. There are 16 residues in the CDR3. CDR1 MNHEY and CDR2 SMNVEV come from the germline V gene (reference sequence). J gave up 5 bases and V 5 bases, and 8 bases lay outside the gene matches. The CDR3 nucleotides read TGTGCCAGCAGTCCGACAGGGGGCATAAAGACCGGGGAGCTGTTTTTT. This codes for CASSPTGGIKTGELFF.

V and J are TRBV11-2 and TRBJ2-3, with D perhaps TRBD1 (6 bases). Looked up from germline, CDR1 is SGHAT and CDR2 is FQNNGV. The CDR3 covers 14 residues. Between the trimmed V and J ends, which lost 3 bases and 0 bases, there was a span of 7 bases. The CDR3 nucleotides read TGTGCCAGCAGCTTTACAGGGAGCACAGATACGCAGTATTTT. This translates into CASSFTGSTDTQYF.

The rearrangement links TRBV19 to TRBJ1-3; 8 bases align to TRBD1. CDR1 and CDR2 from the germline V gene are LNHDA and SQIVND (reference sequence). CDR3 length: 14 residues. Trimming cost V 7 bases and J 2 bases; bases outside gene matches: 4. The CDR3 loop reads CASTSTGAGNTIYF. The CDR3 DNA sequence: TGTGCCAGTACCTCGACAGGGGCTGGAAACACCATATATTTT.

The chain is built from TRBV5-5 and TRBJ2-3; D is possibly TRBD1 (6 bases). Trimming pared 6 bases from V and 4 bases from J, leaving 30 bases between. The germline V gene has CDR1 SGHKS and CDR2 YYEKEE (reference sequence). This CDR3 spans 19 amino acids. CDR3 DNA sequence: TGTGCCAGCATCTTTAGGGGGAAGGATAGTCGACGGTGGGCAGATACGCAGTATTTT. Protein product: CASIFRGKDSRRWADTQYF.

This clone has more than one count but fewer than ten. The chain employs TRBV2 and TRBJ2-1, with a weak D call TRBD2 (5 bases). This CDR3 is built from 13 residues. The germline V gene has CDR1 SNHLY and CDR2 FYNNEI. Trimming removed 8 bases at V and 5 bases at J, with 13 bases between. The CDR3 DNA is TGTGCCAGCGAGAACAGACTACACAATGAGCAGTTCTTC. It translates to CASENRLHNEQFF.

CDR3 sequence reads: CASSSKTGGFYGYTF. The CDR3 nucleotides read TGTGCCAGCAGCTCAAAAACAGGGGGCTTCTATGGCTACACCTTC. The chain has TRBV7-9 and TRBJ1-2; 9 bases are a match to TRBD1. This CDR3 is built from 15 residues. J gave up 4 bases and V 4 bases, and 7 bases lay outside the gene matches. Germline values: CDR1 SEHNR, CDR2 FQNEAQ (reference sequence).

The chain employs TRBV9 and TRBJ1-5, with D possibly TRBD1 on 6 matching bases. Trimming left V 4 bases short and J 5 bases short, with 22 bases between. The CDR3 loop spans 17 amino acids. The germline V gene has CDR1 SGDLS and CDR2 YYNGEE. As DNA, the CDR3 is TGTGCCAGCAGCCCAGAGGGGGTACGGTTTGTCGATCAGCCCCAGCATTTT. This codes for CASSPEGVRFVDQPQHF.

This sequence joins TRBV30 and TRBJ1-5; no clear D gene. There are 13 residues in the CDR3. CDR1 is GTSNPN and CDR2 is SVGIG in the germline V gene (reference sequence). Trimming shortened V by 2 bases and J by 7 bases, and 12 bases separated the two germline ends. The CDR3 coding sequence is TGTGCCTGGAGTTGGCGGGATCGACAGCCCCAGCATTTT. Translated, it gives CAWSWRDRQPQHF.

The J gene is TRBJ2-2, the V gene TRBV6-5; a weak D match, TRBD1 (5 bases). This CDR3 comprises 13 residues. V dropped 8 bases and J dropped 7 bases, with 14 bases sitting between them. From germline, CDR1 is MNHEY and CDR2 SVGAGI. The CDR3 DNA sequence: TGTGCCAGCTTGTGGGGCATCGACGGGGAGCTGTTTTTT. Translating gives CASLWGIDGELFF.

This chain joins TRBV7-3 and TRBJ1-1; 9 bases line up with TRBD1. Per the germline V gene, CDR1 is SGHTA and CDR2 is FQGTGA. J lost 2 bases, V lost 5 bases, and 3 bases had no gene match. The CDR3 runs to 14 residues. The CDR3 is CASSQGQGNTEAFF. DNA of the CDR3: TGTGCCAGCAGCCAGGGACAGGGTAACACTGAAGCTTTCTTT.